This T cell receptor beta chain was recorded in a study of blood T cell repertoires in COVID-19. Measured with immunoSEQ multiplex PCR; TCRdb has only the in-frame clones, and not every one. The data hold approximately 150,000 clones, with 83% observed a single time. Trimming removed 1 base at V and 7 bases at J, with 12 bases between. CDR1 is SGHRS, CDR2 YFSETQ, per germline. CDR3 length equals 14 residues. The TCR sequence derives from an elderly woman with acute or convalescent COVID-19. V gene TRBV5-1 combines with J gene TRBJ2-1; a weak D match, TRBD1 (6 bases). What was sequenced was peripheral blood. CDR3 sequence reads: CASSLNSRGNEQFF. The CDR3 DNA sequence: TGCGCCAGCAGCTTGAATTCTAGGGGGAATGAGCAGTTCTTC. The full variable domain, with the rest looked up from reference TRBV5-1 and TRBJ2-1, is KAGVTQTPRYLIKTRGQQVTLSCSPISGHRSVSWYQQTPGQGLQFLFEYFSETQRNKGNFPGRFSGRQFSNSRSEMNVSTLELGDSALYLCASSLNSRGNEQFFGPGTRLTVL.